The rows below give T cell receptor beta chains drawn from one sample of a study of blood T cell repertoires in COVID-19. Data came from immunoSEQ multiplex PCR; TCRdb stores just in-frame clones and leaves some out. The data show about 400,000 clones, 85% to 90% seen once. Sequences were obtained from PBMCs or T cells enriched from blood (not recorded which). These receptors came from a woman under 40 who had recovered from COVID-19. Each CDR3 is given with its conserved first and last residue. Fields, in order: CDR3 DNA, CDR3 protein, J gene, D gene, V gene, clone size. D genes are given only for firm matches. The size of a clone is reported for some rows only, either as once, few or many, or as a class for expanded clones.

TGTGCCAGCAGCTCACCCAGGGGGCCCTCATCGAACACTGAAGCTTTCTTT | CASSSPRGPSSNTEAFF | TRBJ1-1 | TRBD1 | TRBV11-3 | NA
TGCGCCAGCAGCACGGGACAGGGTTACACTGAAGCTTTCTTT | CASSTGQGYTEAFF | TRBJ1-1 | TRBD1 | TRBV5-1 | NA
TGTGCCAGTAGTAACCGGCCGGGGTCACAAGAGACCCAGTACTTC | CASSNRPGSQETQYF | TRBJ2-5 | NA | TRBV19 | NA
TGCAGCCCACGACAGGGAATTGGCTATGAGCAGTTCTTC | CSPRQGIGYEQFF | TRBJ2-1 | TRBD1 | TRBV29-1 | NA
TGTGCCAGCAGTGTAGGGGTCTATGGCTACACCTTC | CASSVGVYGYTF | TRBJ1-2 | NA | TRBV28 | NA
TGTGCCAGCAGTTTATCCGGGGTCGACTATGGCTACACCTTC | CASSLSGVDYGYTF | TRBJ1-2 | NA | TRBV28 | few
TGTGCCAGCAGCCAACTAGCGGGATTCTACGAGCAGTACTTC | CASSQLAGFYEQYF | TRBJ2-7 | TRBD2 | TRBV5-8 | NA
TGTGCCAGCAGCCACACCGGGACTAGCTGGCCCGGGGAGCTGTTTTTT | CASSHTGTSWPGELFF | TRBJ2-2 | TRBD2 | TRBV3-1/TRBV3-2 | NA
TGTGCCAGCAGCCAGGGACAGAGTTTAAGCTCTGGAAACACCATATATTTT | CASSQGQSLSSGNTIYF | TRBJ1-3 | TRBD1 | TRBV11-2 | NA
TGCGCCAGCAGCCAAGATGACAGTTATAATGAAAAACTGTTTTTT | CASSQDDSYNEKLFF | TRBJ1-4 | NA | TRBV4-1 | once
TGTGCCAGCAGATGGACAGGGAATGGCTACACCTTC | CASRWTGNGYTF | TRBJ1-2 | TRBD1 | TRBV2 | NA
TGTGCCAGCAGCCACGCCCCGGGACAGATAATTAATGGCTACACCTTC | CASSHAPGQIINGYTF | TRBJ1-2 | TRBD1 | TRBV4-2 | NA
TGTGCCAGTAGTCCAGGGGGAACCTACAATGAGCAGTTCTTC | CASSPGGTYNEQFF | TRBJ2-1 | TRBD1 | TRBV19 | NA
TGTGCCAGCAGTCCGTGGACAGGGGGCGCGGGATCACCCCTCCACTTT | CASSPWTGGAGSPLHF | TRBJ1-6 | TRBD1 | TRBV27 | NA
TGTGCCAGCAGTTCCAATGCGGGACCCCCCAATGAGCAGTTCTTC | CASSSNAGPPNEQFF | TRBJ2-1 | NA | TRBV28 | once
TGCGCCAGCAGCTTGGAGCATTGGACAGGGGTCAACACTGAAGCTTTCTTT | CASSLEHWTGVNTEAFF | TRBJ1-1 | TRBD1 | TRBV5-1 | NA
TGTGCCAGCAGTTTAGTCAGGGCCGACGAGCAGTACTTC | CASSLVRADEQYF | TRBJ2-7 | NA | TRBV27 | NA
TGTGCCAGCAGTTTACTGAACTATGGCTACACCTTC | CASSLLNYGYTF | TRBJ1-2 | NA | TRBV28 | NA
TGTGCCAGCAGCATGGACGGAGCGAACTATGGCTACACCTTC | CASSMDGANYGYTF | TRBJ1-2 | NA | TRBV5-6 | NA
TGCGCCAGCAGCCGAGGACAAGGAAACACCATATATTTT | CASSRGQGNTIYF | TRBJ1-3 | NA | TRBV4-3 | NA
TGTGCCACCTCACCTCCGGGACTAGGACCTGAGCAGTTCTTC | CATSPPGLGPEQFF | TRBJ2-1 | TRBD2 | TRBV28 | NA
TGTGCCAGCAGCCATCCTAGCGGGAATACAGATACGCAGTATTTT | CASSHPSGNTDTQYF | TRBJ2-3 | TRBD2 | TRBV3-1/TRBV3-2 | NA
TGCAGTGCTAGTTACCCCGGGACAGGGTATCGAGAAAAACTGTTTTTT | CSASYPGTGYREKLFF | TRBJ1-4 | TRBD1 | TRBV20-1 | NA
TGTGCCAGCAGTGAAGGCAGGGCAGAGACCCAGTACTTC | CASSEGRAETQYF | TRBJ2-5 | NA | TRBV6-1 | NA
TGTGCCTGGTCTCGGGGGGCTACCTACAATGAGCAGTTCTTC | CAWSRGATYNEQFF | TRBJ2-1 | NA | TRBV30 | NA
TGTGCCAGCAGTCCCCCACGAGTGAACACTGAAGCTTTCTTT | CASSPPRVNTEAFF | TRBJ1-1 | NA | TRBV28 | NA
TGCAGGGCTCCGCAGGACACTGAAGCTTTCTTT | CRAPQDTEAFF | TRBJ1-1 | NA | TRBV29-1 | NA
TGCGCCAGCAGCTTGGAGCGGACAGGGAACACTGAAGCTTTCTTT | CASSLERTGNTEAFF | TRBJ1-1 | TRBD1 | TRBV5-1 | NA
TGTGCCAGCAGCTTAGACCCCTTCGGGACCGGGGAGCTGTTTTTT | CASSLDPFGTGELFF | TRBJ2-2 | NA | TRBV28 | NA
TGTGCCAGCAGCTTACATTTGGAGACTGAAGCTTTCTTT | CASSLHLETEAFF | TRBJ1-1 | NA | TRBV7-9 | NA
TGTGCCAGCAGAGGGGCAGGAAACACCATATATTTT | CASRGAGNTIYF | TRBJ1-3 | NA | TRBV14 | NA
TGTGCCAGCAAGGGGAACGGGGAGCTGTTTTTT | CASKGNGELFF | TRBJ2-2 | NA | TRBV28 | NA
TGTGCCAGCAGTTACACACAGGGAAACTATGGCTACACCTTC | CASSYTQGNYGYTF | TRBJ1-2 | NA | TRBV6-5 | NA
TGTGCCATCAGCCCCGGACTAGCGGTCAGCTCCTACGAGCAGTACTTC | CAISPGLAVSSYEQYF | TRBJ2-7 | TRBD2 | TRBV10-3 | NA
TGTGCCAGCAGCCAAGTCGCAAGCCTAGCGAAAAGCACAGATACGCAGTATTTT | CASSQVASLAKSTDTQYF | TRBJ2-3 | NA | TRBV3-1/TRBV3-2 | NA
TGTGCCAGCATCCTCGCTCCGGGACAAGACAATGAGCAGTTCTTC | CASILAPGQDNEQFF | TRBJ2-1 | NA | TRBV27 | NA
TGTGCCAGCAGTTCTCCCCCCGCGGGGGACTATGGCTACACCTTC | CASSSPPAGDYGYTF | TRBJ1-2 | NA | TRBV28 | NA
TGCGCCAGCAGCCAAGATTGGTTGAGGACAGGGGGGCTCACTGAAGCTTTCTTT | CASSQDWLRTGGLTEAFF | TRBJ1-1 | TRBD1 | TRBV4-1 | NA
TGTGCCAGCAGCTTGGCCTCGGTTAACACTGAAGCTTTCTTT | CASSLASVNTEAFF | TRBJ1-1 | NA | TRBV5-6 | once
TGTGCCTGGAGTAGCTCAAGCGACGGAAGGGAAGCTTTCTTT | CAWSSSSDGREAFF | TRBJ1-1 | NA | TRBV30 | NA
TGTGCCAGCAGCGCAGGGGCCAACAATCAGCCCCAGCATTTT | CASSAGANNQPQHF | TRBJ1-5 | NA | TRBV9 | NA
TGTGCCAGCAGTTTGGACAGGTACTACGAGCAGTACTTC | CASSLDRYYEQYF | TRBJ2-7 | TRBD1 | TRBV12-3/TRBV12-4 | NA
TGTGCCAGCAGGGAACAACCCCGGAGTGGGACTTACTCCTACAATGAGCAGTTCTTC | CASREQPRSGTYSYNEQFF | TRBJ2-1 | NA | TRBV27 | once
TGTGCCAGCAGCTTAGGGCGCACGGGCGGGAGCAACAATGAGCAGTTCTTC | CASSLGRTGGSNNEQFF | TRBJ2-1 | TRBD2 | TRBV7-2 | NA
TGTGCCAGCAGTTTCCGGGTGTCCGGGCAGTTCTTC | CASSFRVSGQFF | TRBJ2-1 | NA | TRBV28 | NA
TGCGCCAGCAGCCCAGGGTGGGGGGCTAGCGGAGAAGAGACCCAGTACTTC | CASSPGWGASGEETQYF | TRBJ2-5 | NA | TRBV5-1 | NA
TGTGCCAGCAGTGAAGCGTGGGAAGCGGGTCAGCCCCAGCATTTT | CASSEAWEAGQPQHF | TRBJ1-5 | NA | TRBV6-1 | NA
TGTGCCAGCAGTTTGGGAGGGCTTCTCATTTATGGCTACACCTTC | CASSLGGLLIYGYTF | TRBJ1-2 | NA | TRBV28 | NA
TGTGCCAGCAGTCCCTTTATGGCAGGGGGCTTGGAATATGGCTACACCTTC | CASSPFMAGGLEYGYTF | TRBJ1-2 | TRBD1 | TRBV28 | NA
TGCGCCAGCAGCTTGGCAGACAGTCAACCTTCCACCGGGGAGCTGTTTTTT | CASSLADSQPSTGELFF | TRBJ2-2 | NA | TRBV5-1 | once
TGTGCCAGCAGCCCTGGGACAGCTAACACTGAAGCTTTCTTT | CASSPGTANTEAFF | TRBJ1-1 | TRBD1 | TRBV7-3 | NA
TGCGCCAGCAGCTTGAATTCTGGACACCTGAACACTGAAGCTTTCTTT | CASSLNSGHLNTEAFF | TRBJ1-1 | NA | TRBV5-1 | NA
TGTGCCAGCAGTTCTACCGGGACTAGCGAGCAGTACTTC | CASSSTGTSEQYF | TRBJ2-7 | TRBD2 | TRBV27 | NA